This TCR beta chain was recovered during a study of neoadjuvant anti-PD-1 for oral cavity cancer. Libraries were prepared by immunoSEQ multiplex PCR; TCRdb keeps only in-frame clonotypes and omits some of them. In the table there are about 32,000 clones, approximately 80% of which are singletons. As to time point: after neoadjuvant nivolumab, at surgical resection. The receptor's source is a person aged 35-79 years with oral cavity squamous cell carcinoma. The sample was PBMCs, taken after nivolumab (anti-PD-1) treatment.

CDR3 sequence reads: CASSAGGGLDGYTF. The CDR3 DNA reads as TGTGCCAGCAGCGCTGGTGGGGGTTTAGATGGCTACACCTTC. The chain joins TRBV9 to TRBJ1-2; tentative D call: TRBD1 (5 bases). Per germline, CDR1 SGDLS and CDR2 YYNGEE. V gave up 3 bases and J gave up 6 bases, with 15 bases separating them. The CDR3 contains 14 residues.